This T cell receptor (beta chain) was captured by sequencing in a study of shared clonotypes between healthy human individuals. Sequenced by immunoSEQ multiplex PCR; TCRdb stores in-frame clones only, minus some. The sample lists roughly 1,500,000 clones; 98% to 99% were seen once. Trimming pared 3 bases from V and 5 bases from J, leaving 7 bases between. The CDR3 extends over 12 amino acids. Germline V gives CDR1 LNHDA, CDR2 SQIVND (reference sequence). V and J are TRBV19 and TRBJ2-5; D is uncertain. The sequencing sample was made of naive CD4+ T cells sorted from blood. Subset: CD45RA+ positively selected. This sequence originates from a man aged 30 to 39 in good health. The CDR3 reads CASSIDGETQYF. DNA for the CDR3: TGTGCCAGTAGTATTGACGGTGAGACCCAGTACTTC. The full variable domain, with the rest looked up from reference TRBV19 and TRBJ2-5, is DGGITQSPKYLFRKEGQNVTLSCEQNLNHDAMYWYRQDPGQGLRLIYYSQIVNDFQKGDIAEGYSVSREKKESFPLTVTSAQKNPTAFYLCASSIDGETQYFGPGTRLLVL.